This is a list of T cell receptor beta chains from one sample in a study of blood T cell repertoires in COVID-19. The assay was immunoSEQ multiplex PCR, and TCRdb's table has in-frame clones only and misses some. Among some 60,000 clones, about 80% were seen once, and the ten largest hold roughly a fifth. The sample was peripheral blood. The source is a man between 25 and 39 years old with COVID-19, enrolled during active disease. Both conserved end residues are part of each CDR3. D genes are given only for firm matches. Rows give clone size only sometimes, using once, few, many, or a class for an expanded clone.

clone size	V gene	J gene	D gene	CDR3 protein	CDR3 DNA
.	TRBV5-1	TRBJ2-1	.	CASSLAISGYNEQFF	TGCGCCAGCAGCTTGGCCATTAGCGGATACAATGAGCAGTTCTTC
.	TRBV5-6	TRBJ1-1	.	CASSPLNTEAFF	TGTGCCAGCAGCCCTTTGAACACTGAAGCTTTCTTT
few	TRBV27	TRBJ1-2	.	CASRGRGLGYGYTF	TGTGCCAGCAGGGGTAGGGGGTTAGGGTATGGCTACACCTTC
.	TRBV5-1	TRBJ2-5	TRBD2	CASSLRTSGGRETQYF	TGCGCCAGCAGCTTGCGGACTAGCGGGGGAAGAGAGACCCAGTACTTC
once	TRBV4-3	TRBJ1-4	.	CASSQDRPQHEKLFF	TGCGCCAGCAGCCAAGATAGGCCACAGCATGAAAAACTGTTTTTT
.	TRBV27	TRBJ2-7	TRBD1	CASSQWDSEQYF	TGTGCCAGCAGTCAGTGGGACAGCGAGCAGTACTTC
.	TRBV6-4	TRBJ2-3	TRBD1	CASRPGQGITDTQYF	TGTGCCAGCCGACCGGGACAGGGAATCACAGATACGCAGTATTTT
once	TRBV7-9	TRBJ1-5	TRBD1	CASSLGGQDNQPQHF	TGTGCCAGCAGCTTAGGTGGACAGGATAATCAGCCCCAGCATTTT
.	TRBV29-1	TRBJ2-6	.	CSVGQVHSGANVLTF	TGCAGCGTTGGACAGGTACACTCTGGGGCCAACGTCCTGACTTTC
few	TRBV7-6	TRBJ2-7	TRBD2	CASSLGTSGSYEQYF	TGTGCCAGCAGCTTAGGGACTAGCGGGAGCTACGAGCAGTACTTC
.	TRBV4-3	TRBJ2-5	.	CASSPGAIGGIETQYF	TGCGCCAGCAGCCCGGGGGCTATCGGGGGGATAGAGACCCAGTACTTC
.	TRBV28	TRBJ2-1	TRBD1	CASDRAYNEQFF	TGTGCCAGCGACAGGGCCTACAATGAGCAGTTCTTC
.	TRBV10-3	TRBJ2-2	.	CAISEWLIGELFF	TGTGCCATCAGTGAGTGGCTTATCGGGGAGCTGTTTTTT
once	TRBV10-3	TRBJ2-1	.	CAISASSYNEQFF	TGTGCCATCAGCGCGAGCTCCTACAATGAGCAGTTCTTC
once	TRBV2	TRBJ1-4	.	CASSAGQLLATNEKLFF	TGTGCCAGCAGCGCAGGACAGCTTTTAGCAACTAATGAAAAACTGTTTTTT
.	TRBV20-1	TRBJ2-1	.	CSARQDEQFF	TGCAGTGCTAGGCAGGATGAGCAGTTCTTC
.	TRBV28	TRBJ1-4	TRBD1	CASSFQGAANEKLFF	TGTGCCAGCAGTTTTCAGGGGGCGGCTAATGAAAAACTGTTTTTT
.	TRBV18	TRBJ1-1	.	CASSWSGGQDTEAFF	TGTGCCAGCTCATGGTCGGGGGGGCAAGACACTGAAGCTTTCTTT
.	TRBV28	TRBJ2-7	TRBD1	CASSFAGQGLFQYF	TGTGCCAGCAGTTTCGCGGGACAGGGGTTGTTTCAGTACTTC
.	TRBV29-1	TRBJ1-2	.	CSVAGQKYGYTF	TGCAGCGTTGCCGGACAGAAATATGGCTACACCTTC
.	TRBV10-1	TRBJ1-3	.	CASSEPPGTTGNTIYF	TGCGCCAGCAGTGAGCCCCCCGGGACAACTGGAAACACCATATATTTT
.	TRBV2	TRBJ2-7	.	CASSWGQQYF	TGTGCCAGCAGCTGGGGGCAGCAGTACTTC
.	TRBV28	TRBJ1-2	.	CASSLPRRPYYGYTF	TGTGCCAGCAGTCTCCCCCGCAGGCCGTACTATGGCTACACCTTC
.	TRBV6-4	TRBJ2-3	TRBD2	CASRGPSGDTQYF	TGTGCCAGCAGGGGTCCTAGCGGCGATACGCAGTATTTT
.	TRBV20-1	TRBJ2-7	.	CSASLRVTYEQYF	TGCAGTGCTAGTTTACGCGTAACCTACGAGCAGTACTTC
once	TRBV7-9	TRBJ2-7	.	CASAGPYEQYF	TGTGCCAGCGCGGGACCCTACGAGCAGTACTTC
.	TRBV28	TRBJ2-1	TRBD2	CASSPRLAGGDGEQFF	TGTGCCAGCAGTCCCCGACTAGCGGGAGGGGATGGTGAGCAGTTCTTC
few	TRBV7-2	TRBJ1-6	.	CASSLMRQPNSPLHF	TGTGCCAGCAGCTTAATGCGACAGCCTAATTCACCCCTCCACTTT
.	TRBV30	TRBJ2-3	.	CAWSLRTGSADTQYF	TGTGCCTGGAGTTTGAGAACAGGGAGTGCAGATACGCAGTATTTT
.	TRBV10-3	TRBJ2-5	TRBD1	CAISGQENRETQYF	TGTGCCATTTCGGGACAGGAGAATAGGGAGACCCAGTACTTC
.	TRBV10-3	TRBJ2-2	.	CAISRTVNTGELFF	TGTGCCATCAGTCGGACAGTGAACACCGGGGAGCTGTTTTTT
.	TRBV6-5	TRBJ1-3	TRBD1	CASSQQGARGNTIYF	TGTGCCAGCAGTCAACAGGGGGCGAGAGGAAACACCATATATTTT
.	TRBV27	TRBJ1-1	.	CASSYDRNTEAFF	TGTGCCAGCAGTTACGACAGGAACACTGAAGCTTTCTTT
.	TRBV3-1/TRBV3-2	TRBJ2-1	TRBD2	CASSQEVGGGDTYNEQFF	TGTGCCAGCAGCCAAGAAGTTGGCGGGGGGGACACCTACAATGAGCAGTTCTTC
.	TRBV9	TRBJ1-2	.	CASSVDSNYGYTF	TGTGCCAGCAGCGTAGACAGCAACTATGGCTACACCTTC
few	TRBV11-1	TRBJ2-1	TRBD1	CASSRDREDEQFF	TGTGCCAGCAGCAGAGACAGGGAAGATGAGCAGTTCTTC
.	TRBV5-4	TRBJ2-1	TRBD2	CASSPLQTSENYNEQFF	TGTGCCAGCAGCCCCCTTCAAACTAGCGAGAACTACAATGAGCAGTTCTTC
.	TRBV5-1	TRBJ2-7	TRBD2	CASSSGLAGPYEQYF	TGCGCCAGCAGCTCTGGACTAGCGGGACCCTACGAGCAGTACTTC
.	TRBV5-1	TRBJ2-1	TRBD2	CASSLIVGLSNEQFF	TGCGCCAGCAGCTTGATCGTGGGACTATCCAATGAGCAGTTCTTC
.	TRBV4-3	TRBJ2-6	.	CASSPTPGAGANVLTF	TGCGCCAGCAGTCCAACCCCAGGGGCTGGGGCCAACGTCCTGACTTTC